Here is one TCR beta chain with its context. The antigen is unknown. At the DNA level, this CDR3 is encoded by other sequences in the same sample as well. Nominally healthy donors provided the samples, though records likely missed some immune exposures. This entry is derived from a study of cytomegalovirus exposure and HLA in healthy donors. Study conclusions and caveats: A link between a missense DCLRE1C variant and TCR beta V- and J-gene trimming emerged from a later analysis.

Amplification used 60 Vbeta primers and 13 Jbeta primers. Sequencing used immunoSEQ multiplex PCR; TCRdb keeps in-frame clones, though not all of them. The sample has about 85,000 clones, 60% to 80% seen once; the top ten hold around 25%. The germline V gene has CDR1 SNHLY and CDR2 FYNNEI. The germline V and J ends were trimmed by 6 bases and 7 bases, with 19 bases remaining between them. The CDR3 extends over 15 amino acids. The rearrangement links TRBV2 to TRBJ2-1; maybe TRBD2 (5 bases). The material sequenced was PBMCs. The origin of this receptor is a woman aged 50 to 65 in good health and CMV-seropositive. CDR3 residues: CASSELAPPGNEQFF. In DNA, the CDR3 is TGTGCCAGCAGCGAACTTGCTCCCCCGGGGAATGAGCAGTTCTTC.